This T cell receptor (beta chain) was retrieved from a study of monozygotic twins with inflammatory bowel disease (dated 2019 in TCRdb). Regarding the study in general: In total, approximately 30 monozygotic twin pairs made up the full study: 19 Danish pairs, all IBD-discordant, plus nine German pairs, of which four were IBD-concordant and five were IBD-discordant. Disease-associated traits were sought mainly through comparisons between IBD patients and their genetically identical healthy co-twins within discordant pairs. Each individual had, on average, about 151 000 unique TCRalpha sequences and 181 000 unique TCRbeta sequences available for analysis. The research as a whole found: Because patients were on differing immunosuppressive treatments, the repertoires may have picked up extra background noise and inter-individual variability. Different T cell subtypes could not be distinguished in the analysis. Repertoire similarity did not differ between concordant and discordant twins, which could be due to limited statistical power. Fewer clonotypes were shared with other individuals by IBD patients than by healthy twins, most markedly in patients showing signs of disease activity. Measured by the inverse Simpson index, TCRbeta repertoire diversity was lower in IBD patients than in their healthy co-twins. No single strong signal or clonotype linked to IBD turned up in the results, so the idea that one exists was not supported.

CDR1 and CDR2, looked up from the germline V gene (reference sequence), are SEHNR and FQNEAQ. Measured from the cysteine to the phenylalanine, the CDR3 is 14 residues long. No DNA is listed. Libraries were made using 5' RACE. Each TCR library was prepared from around 3,200 ng of total RNA. For each sample, cDNA synthesis was carried out in eight separate reactions using SMARTScribe reverse transcriptase. Unique molecular identifiers containing a 6-nucleotide sample barcode were introduced through template switching during cDNA synthesis. Two nested PCRs of around 16 and 10 cycles amplified the TCRalpha and TCRbeta cDNA, and bead purification followed each PCR. Before amplification, the cDNA was treated with uracil DNA-glycosylase and purified using the QIAquick PCR purification kit. The second PCR was the step at which Illumina TruSeq-compatible adapters and sample-specific barcodes were added. TapeStation and Qubit were used to check library quality and concentration, and around 4.7 ng of each library was pooled. Sequencing of the pooled libraries was done on an Illumina HiSeq2500 single-index Rapid Run using custom sequencing primers and 2 x 100 bp reads. The original methods were these. UMI-based consensus assembly with MiGEC version 1.2.6 was used to correct PCR and sequencing errors. MiXCR version 2.1.1 handled V(D)J alignment, clonotype assembly and CDR3 extraction. Gene usage, clonotype sharing and MAIT/NKT TCR abundance were normalised by analysing the top 1000, 10 000 and 20 000 clonotypes per sample. After downsampling to 27 000 UMIs, diversity was calculated as the inverse Simpson index using the vegan R package. Statistical testing used paired Mann-Whitney U tests on the discordant twin pairs and applied Benjamini-Hochberg correction for multiple testing. TCRdb reprocessed the reads into one record per CDR3 protein sequence, lacking DNA. TCRdb, rather than the study authors, made the V and J calls. For this sample, the table gives about 93,000 distinct CDR3 sequences. In total, the top ten clones hold approximately 7.4% of the sample.

Details on this clonotype: Its antigen target is currently unknown.

A roughly 2.4 ml peripheral blood sample was drawn into PAXgene tubes per donor and stored at -80°C. Total RNA was isolated from whole blood with the PAXgene blood miRNA kit on an automated QIAcube, without T cell sorting. Deep TCRalpha and TCRbeta repertoire profiling with unique molecular barcoding was performed on peripheral blood of monozygotic twin pairs concordant or discordant for inflammatory bowel disease. For every twin pair, smoking habits were documented, and each individual was categorised as a current, former or never smoker. The receptor was derived from a human donor with ulcerative colitis or Crohn's disease, or a healthy co-twin of an affected twin (not recorded which). Material for sequencing was blood. This chain is built from TRBV7-9 and TRBJ1-1; absent DNA, TCRdb's TRBD1 call cannot be checked. For the CDR3, the sequence is CASSSDKSRGHTFF.